This T cell receptor beta chain came from a study of glioma-infiltrating T cells. Note on this clonotype: As yet, its antigen is unknown. The germline gene is not matched at one end of the junction; a read error may be the cause.

Study-wide points: Only very few CDR3 sequences appeared in both tissue and blood.

TCR alpha and beta CDR3 regions were amplified from RNA using iRepertoire nested multiplex PCR. For one-step reverse transcription and amplification, about 85-400 ng of tissue mRNA or PBMC total RNA was used. Each CDR3 protein is one row after TCRdb ran MiXCR on the multiplex PCR reads. There are around 20,000 distinct CDR3 sequences in the sample; around 23% occur only once, and 13% lies in the top ten. The CDR3 runs 14 residues. Germline V lookup: CDR1 LGHDT, CDR2 YNNKEL (reference sequence). The chain links TRBV3-1 to TRBJ2-3, with 7 bases matching TRBD2. The origin of this receptor is a human donor with low-grade glioma or glioblastoma, undergoing nonglioma brain surgery, or in good health (not recorded which). Sample: glioma tissue, nonneoplastic brain tissue, or PBMCs (not recorded which). This chain's CDR3 is CARSQSSGTDTQYF. In DNA form, the CDR3 reads TGTGCCCGCAGCCAGTCTAGCGGTACAGATACGCAGTATTTT.